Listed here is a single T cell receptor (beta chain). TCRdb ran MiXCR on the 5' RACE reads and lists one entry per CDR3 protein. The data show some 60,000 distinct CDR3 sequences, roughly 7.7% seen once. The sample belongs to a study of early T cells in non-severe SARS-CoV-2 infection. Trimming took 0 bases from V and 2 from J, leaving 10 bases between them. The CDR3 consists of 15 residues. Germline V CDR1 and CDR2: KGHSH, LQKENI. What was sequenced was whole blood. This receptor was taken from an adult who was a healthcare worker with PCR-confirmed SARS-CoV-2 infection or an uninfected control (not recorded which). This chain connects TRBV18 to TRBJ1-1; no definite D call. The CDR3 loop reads CASSPPGGLNTEAFF. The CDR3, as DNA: TGTGCCAGCTCACCACCGGGAGGGTTAAACACTGAAGCTTTCTTT.